A single sample gave rise to the 19 T cell receptor beta chains below, sequenced in a study of T cells expressing NK-cell markers. Reprocessing the 5' RACE reads, TCRdb reports a single entry for every CDR3 protein and omits DNA. The table for this sample gives 150,000 to 200,000 distinct CDR3 sequences. Sequencing was carried out using blood T cells: a sorted CD56 or NKG2C T cell subset, CD4+ or CD8+ T cells, or bulk PBMC T cells (not recorded which). These receptors all come from a man between 18 and 69 years old in good health.

This chain links TRBV12-3 or TRBV12-4 with TRBJ2-1; TCRdb lists TRBD2, though no DNA is available to test this call. The CDR3 covers 19 residues. CDR3: CARSPRLAGGPSSYNEQFF.

The chain couples TRBV5-1 to TRBJ2-4; TCRdb's D gene call, TRBD1, goes unchecked for lack of DNA. Germline V gene sequence: CDR1 SGHRS, CDR2 YFSETQ. The CDR3 is 16 residues long. The CDR3 region is CASRRDRGFAKNIQYF.

The V call is TRBV6-1, the J call TRBJ1-5; the D gene TCRdb calls, TRBD1, cannot be checked with no DNA. Per the germline V gene, CDR1 is MNHNS and CDR2 is SASEGT. The CDR3 has 14 amino acids. This CDR3 is CASRSRGTDQPQHF.

V and J are TRBV5-1 and TRBJ2-7; with no DNA, the TCRdb D assignment of TRBD2 cannot be verified. This CDR3 has 17 residues. Germline V CDR1 and CDR2: SGHRS, YFSETQ. CDR3 residues: CASSLFPSGLVSYEQYF.

CDR3 loop: CASSYAGGMQIEAFF. The chain uses TRBV6-5 and TRBJ1-1; the TCRdb call, TRBD1, lacks DNA for checking. Germline assignment: CDR1 MNHEY and CDR2 SVGAGI. This CDR3 contains 15 residues.

The chain carries TRBV7-2 and TRBJ2-3. The CDR3 sequence is 14 residues long. Germline lookup yields CDR1 SGHTA and CDR2 FQGNSA. CDR3 loop: CASSLSSTWDTQYF.

The chain links TRBV5-1 to TRBJ2-5. Germline lookup yields CDR1 SGHRS and CDR2 YFSETQ. CDR3 length: 16 residues. The chain's CDR3 is CASSLGDLTVQETQYF. Variable domain in full (rest from reference TRBV5-1 and TRBJ2-5): KAGVTQTPRYLIKTRGQQVTLSCSPISGHRSVSWYQQTPGQGLQFLFEYFSETQRNKGNFPGRFSGRQFSNSRSEMNVSTLELGDSALYLCASSLGDLTVQETQYFGPGTRLLVL.

The V call is TRBV4-2, the J call TRBJ1-5; TCRdb gives TRBD1 as the D gene, but with no DNA this cannot be confirmed. Per germline, CDR1 LGHNA and CDR2 YNFKEQ. The CDR3 runs to 16 residues. CDR3 amino acids: CASSQATGGWDQPQHF.

V gene TRBV4-1 combines with J gene TRBJ2-7; checking the TCRdb D call of TRBD1 is not possible without DNA. CDR3 length: 13 residues. Germline CDR1 is MGHRA and CDR2 is YSYEKL. The CDR3 sequence: CASSQGGDYEQYF.

The chain combines TRBV28 with TRBJ2-2; there is no DNA to check the TCRdb D call of TRBD1. Germline assignment: CDR1 MDHEN and CDR2 SYDVKM. The CDR3 loop spans 17 amino acids. The CDR3 region is CASSLHRLDTNTGELFF.

The chain's CDR3 is CSVELNGETQYF. This chain joins TRBV29-1 and TRBJ2-5. From germline, CDR1 is SQVTM and CDR2 ANQGSEA. The CDR3 consists of 12 residues.

J is TRBJ2-5 and V is TRBV7-7; TCRdb's D call, TRBD1, is unchecked because there is no DNA. The CDR3 extends over 17 amino acids. The germline V gene has CDR1 SSHAT and CDR2 FNYEAQ (reference sequence). CDR3 residues: CASSSTEGRQIEETQYF. The whole variable domain, filled in from reference TRBV7-7 and TRBJ2-5, reads GAGVSQSPRYKVTKRGQDVTLRCDPISSHATLYWYQQALGQGPEFLTYFNYEAQPDKSGLPSDRFSAERPEGSISTLTIQRTEQRDSAMYRCASSSTEGRQIEETQYFGPGTRLLVL.

This chain uses TRBV11-1 with TRBJ2-1; without DNA, the TCRdb call of TRBD1 cannot be checked. CDR3 size: 19 residues. Germline CDR1 reads SGHAT; CDR2 reads FQDESV (reference sequence). The CDR3 spells CASSLIIQGPGPSYNEQFF.

V gene TRBV7-6 combines with J gene TRBJ2-2. The CDR3 totals 15 residues. Germline V gene lookup returns CDR1 SGHVS and CDR2 FNYEAQ. CDR3 loop: CASSYSGGRTGELFF.

The chain employs TRBV29-1 and TRBJ1-2; the TRBD1 assignment by TCRdb is unverifiable without DNA. The CDR3 covers 14 residues. CDR1 is SQVTM and CDR2 is ANQGSEA in the germline V gene. Here the CDR3 reads CSVVTGQDLYGYTF.

This chain links TRBV4-1 with TRBJ2-7. Germline CDR1 reads MGHRA; CDR2 reads YSYEKL. The CDR3 contains 17 residues. CDR3 residues: CASSQEFVSIGVYEQYF.

The V call is TRBV20-1, the J call TRBJ2-1; the D call of TRBD1 rests on TCRdb alone, since no DNA is present to check it. The CDR3 length is 11 residues. Germline V CDR1 and CDR2: DFQATT, SNEGSKA (reference sequence). The CDR3 protein is CSGPRGNEQFF.

The rearrangement joins TRBV2 to TRBJ2-1; TCRdb picks TRBD2, but there is no DNA to check that call. This CDR3 has 19 amino acids. CDR1 SNHLY and CDR2 FYNNEI come from the germline V gene. The CDR3 sequence is CASSEVGFSGGPLYNEQFF.

V usage is TRBV5-1 and J usage is TRBJ1-2. Germline CDR1 reads SGHRS; CDR2 reads YFSETQ. The CDR3 spans 16 residues. The CDR3 sequence: CASRRDTLSSNYGYTF.